Each of the 17 T cell receptor beta chains below was sequenced from the same sample in a study of graft-versus-host responses after intestinal transplantation. Their recognized antigens are unknown. The protocol was immunoSEQ multiplex PCR, while the TCRdb copy is restricted to in-frame clones and leaves out a portion. This table holds tens of thousands of clones, 70% to 90% found once. The sample in question was unstimulated CD4+ T cells sorted from spleen or lymph node cells, obtained before intestinal transplant. The receptors here all came from a human donor who received an intestinal transplant.

This rearrangement joins TRBV2 to TRBJ1-5, with a tentative D call TRBD1 (5 bases). V lost 3 bases, J lost 2 bases, and 20 bases lay in between. The length of the CDR3 is 18 residues. Germline-derived CDR1 and CDR2 are SNHLY and FYNNEI. The CDR3 is CASSDSRVGSLGNQPQHF. CDR3 in DNA: TGTGCCAGCAGTGACTCCAGGGTAGGGTCGTTGGGCAATCAGCCCCAGCATTTT.

The chain recombines TRBV5-6 with TRBJ2-3, with TRBD1 matching over 9 bases. This CDR3 spans 17 amino acids. The germline V gene encodes CDR1 SGHDT and CDR2 YYEEEE. Losses at the gene ends were 4 bases for V and 4 bases for J; bases not matched to a gene: 13. The CDR3, as DNA: TGTGCCAGCAGCCCATACCCGGGACAGGGAGGGCCAGATACGCAGTATTTT. Protein: CASSPYPGQGGPDTQYF.

CDR3 amino acids: CASSFRGGWTGELFF. CDR3 coding DNA: TGTGCCAGCAGCTTCCGGGGGGGGTGGACCGGGGAGCTGTTTTTT. The chain has TRBV7-2 and TRBJ2-2; 8 positions agree with TRBD2. Germline V lookup: CDR1 SGHTA, CDR2 FQGNSA. CDR3 length: 15 residues. The V and J ends lost 3 bases and 5 bases, in that order; junction bases with no gene match: 5.

The chain carries TRBV18 and TRBJ1-4; 10 positions match TRBD1. Germline V gives CDR1 KGHSH, CDR2 LQKENI. This CDR3 spans 14 amino acids. Trimming at V came to 3 bases and at J to 5 bases, leaving 0 bases not matched to a gene. In nucleotides, the CDR3 is TGTGCCAGCTCACCGGGACAGGGGAATGAAAAACTGTTTTTT. Translating it yields CASSPGQGNEKLFF.

The chain carries TRBV9 and TRBJ2-3; 8 bases match TRBD2. This CDR3 spans 15 amino acids. Germline V gene data show CDR1 as SGDLS and CDR2 as YYNGEE. V shed 4 bases and J 3 bases; nucleotides not matched to a gene: 7. CDR3 residues: CASSIRGGATDTQYF. CDR3 DNA: TGTGCCAGCAGCATTCGGGGGGGAGCGACAGATACGCAGTATTTT.

The CDR3 sequence: CASSIAGGRTDTQYF. DNA of the CDR3: TGTGCCAGCAGTATAGCGGGAGGCCGCACAGATACGCAGTATTTT. The chain links TRBV28 to TRBJ2-3; 10 nucleotides align to TRBD2. After removal of 5 bases from V and 1 base from J, the junction contained 3 bases not matched to a gene. CDR1 and CDR2 from the germline V gene are MDHEN and SYDVKM. The CDR3 is 15 residues long.

The J gene is TRBJ1-6, the V gene TRBV30; a possible D gene is TRBD1 (6 bases). The CDR3 length is 13 residues. The germline V and J ends were trimmed by 8 bases and 5 bases, with 13 bases remaining between them. In germline, CDR1 is GTSNPN, CDR2 SVGIG (reference sequence). CDR3 protein: CARDGQHNSPLHF. The CDR3, as DNA: TGTGCCCGGGATGGACAGCATAATTCACCCCTCCACTTT.

The V gene is TRBV20-1, the J gene TRBJ2-5; D gene uncertain. The CDR3 extends over 11 amino acids. The germline V gene encodes CDR1 DFQATT and CDR2 SNEGSKA (reference sequence). V was shortened by 3 bases and J by 5 bases, with 7 bases between the two germline ends. CDR3 loop: CSARLLETQYF. CDR3 in DNA: TGCAGTGCTAGGTTATTGGAGACCCAGTACTTC.

The chain is built from TRBV6-1 and TRBJ1-5, with D perhaps TRBD1 (5 bases). The V gene lost 6 bases and the J gene lost 4 bases, with 10 bases spanning the gap. Germline CDR1 reads MNHNS; CDR2 reads SASEGT. CDR3 length: 13 residues. The CDR3 DNA is TGTGCCAGCAGGCTACAGGCGAATCAGCCCCAGCATTTT. Its translation: CASRLQANQPQHF.

This chain links TRBV6-6 with TRBJ2-7; D might be TRBD1 (5 bases). The CDR3 runs to 15 residues. Germline-derived CDR1 and CDR2 are MNHNY and SVGAGI (reference sequence). V gave up 0 bases and J gave up 5 bases, with 14 bases separating them. DNA of the CDR3: TGTGCCAGCAGTTACTCTCCGGTAGTCAGGGACGAGCAGTACTTC. Protein product: CASSYSPVVRDEQYF.

CDR3 loop: CASSQEGGQGASGANVLTF. The CDR3 DNA reads as TGTGCCAGCAGCCAAGAAGGCGGGCAGGGGGCGAGTGGGGCCAACGTCCTGACTTTC. The chain links TRBV4-2 to TRBJ2-6; 8 bases match TRBD1. Germline lookup yields CDR1 LGHNA and CDR2 YNFKEQ. The ends lost 0 bases at V and 3 bases at J; junction bases unmatched: 10. This CDR3 comprises 19 residues.

This chain uses TRBV27 with TRBJ1-2; D may be TRBD1 (5 bases). Trimming left V 5 bases short and J 4 bases short, with 20 bases between. Per germline, CDR1 MNHEY and CDR2 SMNVEV (reference sequence). CDR3 length: 16 residues. CDR3 sequence reads: CASSPLGEGLSYGYTF. Written as DNA, the CDR3 is TGTGCCAGCAGTCCCCTGGGGGAGGGCCTCTCCTATGGCTACACCTTC.

The gene calls are TRBV18 and TRBJ2-5, with D hard to call. The CDR3 contains 13 residues. Germline V gives CDR1 KGHSH, CDR2 LQKENI. Trimming cost V 1 base and J 3 bases, with 6 bases left between them. DNA for the CDR3: TGTGCCAGCTCACCACGAGCTAAAGAGACCCAGTACTTC. As protein: CASSPRAKETQYF. The full variable domain, completed using reference TRBV18 and TRBJ2-5, is NAGVMQNPRHLVRRRGQEARLRCSPMKGHSHVYWYRQLPEEGLKFMVYLQKENIIDESGMPKERFSAEFPKEGPSILRIQQVVRGDSAAYFCASSPRAKETQYFGPGTRLLVL.

J is TRBJ2-7 and V is TRBV10-3; 10 bases match TRBD1. Germline V CDR1 and CDR2: ENHRY, SYGVKD. V was pared by 4 bases and J by 2 bases, with 5 bases of the junction left unmatched. This CDR3 has 15 residues. Written as DNA, the CDR3 is TGTGCCATCAGTGGACAGGGGGCGAGGGCCTACGAGCAGTACTTC. Translating it yields CAISGQGARAYEQYF.

The chain couples TRBV2 to TRBJ2-5, with D possibly being TRBD2 (6 bases). Germline CDR1 SNHLY, CDR2 FYNNEI. The CDR3 loop spans 13 amino acids. V was pared by 4 bases and J by 2 bases, with 8 bases between. CDR3 in amino acids: CASSGGEQETQYF. The CDR3 region has the DNA TGTGCCAGCAGTGGGGGGGAGCAAGAGACCCAGTACTTC.

The chain is built from TRBV7-9 and TRBJ2-2; 9 bases fit TRBD1. V was clipped by 8 bases and J by 3 bases; unmatched bases: 7. Germline V lookup: CDR1 SEHNR, CDR2 FQNEAQ (reference sequence). CDR3 length: 15 residues. CDR3 nucleotides: TGTGCCAGCCACCCCCGGGACAGGGACACCGGGGAGCTGTTTTTT. This gives the protein CASHPRDRDTGELFF.

V is TRBV6-6 and J is TRBJ2-7; TRBD2 matches at 9 bases. Per germline, CDR1 MNHNY and CDR2 SVGAGI (reference sequence). This CDR3 comprises 16 residues. With 8 bases clipped from V and 4 bases from J, the junction kept 15 bases outside the gene matches. The CDR3 protein is CASGPPPGGGGYEQYF. The CDR3 bases are TGTGCCAGCGGCCCCCCTCCTGGCGGGGGGGGGTACGAGCAGTACTTC.